This is a list of T cell receptor beta chains from one sample in a study of T cells after yellow fever vaccination. Using its own MiXCR run on the 5' RACE reads, TCRdb lists one record per CDR3 protein. This sample has 500,000 to 650,000 distinct CDR3 sequences, with approximately 13% found just once. The source was PBMCs, collected on the day of the yellow fever booster vaccination. The source of these receptors is a man younger than 40 who received the YFV17D yellow fever vaccine. Each CDR3 is given with its conserved first and last residue. Each record gives: V gene, J gene, D gene, clone size, CDR3 DNA, CDR3 protein. D genes are given only for firm matches. The size entry is marked missing in some rows and otherwise reads once, few, many or a size class.

TRBV29-1	TRBJ2-3	NA	many	TGCAGCGGGGGGGCCGTCACAGATACGCAGTATTTT	CSGGAVTDTQYF
TRBV15	TRBJ2-2	NA	few	TGTGCCACCAGCAAGCTCGCCGGGGAGCTGTTTTTT	CATSKLAGELFF
TRBV30	TRBJ1-5	NA	few	TGTGCCTGGAGTGGGCCTAATCAGCCCCAGCATTTT	CAWSGPNQPQHF
TRBV28	TRBJ2-1	TRBD2	many	TGTGCCAGCAAGCTAGCGGGAATTTACAATGAGCAGTTCTTC	CASKLAGIYNEQFF
TRBV29-1	TRBJ2-1	NA	NA	TGCAGCGCCGAGACAGGACCCGGTGAGCAGTTCTTC	CSAETGPGEQFF
TRBV18	TRBJ2-5	NA	NA	TGTGCCAGCTCAACAAACTGGGGACGCGAGACCCAGTACTTC	CASSTNWGRETQYF
TRBV29-1	TRBJ2-1	TRBD2	few	TGCAGCGTTCGAAGCGGGAGTCTGTACAATGAGCAGTTCTTC	CSVRSGSLYNEQFF
TRBV29-1	TRBJ2-2	NA	many	TGCAGCGTTGCGTCGGGAAGGTCCGGGGAGCTGTTTTTT	CSVASGRSGELFF
TRBV13	TRBJ1-1	NA	few	TGTGCCAGCAGCTGGGGGGTGAACACTGAAGCTTTCTTT	CASSWGVNTEAFF
TRBV7-2	TRBJ2-7	NA	NA	TGTGCCAGCAGCATACTCGCAGGGGAGCCTTACGAGCAGTACTTC	CASSILAGEPYEQYF
TRBV28	TRBJ1-1	NA	NA	TGTGCCAGCAGTTTGGTGTCTGGACAGCCGAACACTGAAGCTTTCTTT	CASSLVSGQPNTEAFF
TRBV11-2	TRBJ2-1	NA	many	TGTGCCAGCAGCCCGGGACCCCTTGGGAGTGAGCAGTTCTTC	CASSPGPLGSEQFF
TRBV5-5	TRBJ1-5	TRBD1	NA	TGTGCCAGCAGCTTGGGACAGGGAAGGGGCCCTCAGCCCCAGCATTTT	CASSLGQGRGPQPQHF
TRBV5-1	TRBJ2-1	TRBD1	many	TGCGCCAGCAGCCAAGGACAGGGTCGTGGTGAGCAGTTCTTC	CASSQGQGRGEQFF
TRBV5-4	TRBJ2-1	NA	NA	TGTGCCAGCAGCTTGTCGGGTGTTCAGTTCTTC	CASSLSGVQFF
TRBV5-6	TRBJ2-7	TRBD1	many	TGTGCCAGCAGTACCTTAGGAGACAGGGAAAAAGGCGAGCAGTACTTC	CASSTLGDREKGEQYF
TRBV5-3	TRBJ2-5	TRBD1	NA	TGTGCCAGAAGCTTGTCAACAGGGGGCTTCTCGGAGACCCAGTACTTC	CARSLSTGGFSETQYF
TRBV20-1	TRBJ2-7	NA	NA	TGCAGTGCTGTGACAGGAACCTACGAGCAGTACTTC	CSAVTGTYEQYF
TRBV5-1	TRBJ2-5	TRBD2	NA	TGCGCCAGCAGCTTAGGAGTTAGCGGGGGACAAGAGACCCAGTACTTC	CASSLGVSGGQETQYF
TRBV24-1	TRBJ2-1	NA	NA	TGTGCCACCCTAGTCTTGATGGAGGTGTACAATGAGCAGTTCTTC	CATLVLMEVYNEQFF
TRBV15	TRBJ1-1	NA	NA	TGTGCCACCGGAAGGGGGTCTCTTAACACTGAAGCTTTCTTT	CATGRGSLNTEAFF
TRBV7-2	TRBJ2-7	TRBD2	NA	TGTGCCAGCAGCCCAAGGGCGTCTAGCGGGAACCCCGAGCAGTACTTC	CASSPRASSGNPEQYF
TRBV7-2	TRBJ1-5	TRBD1	few	TGTGCCAGCAGCTCATTGACAGGGCCACAGCCCCAGCATTTT	CASSSLTGPQPQHF
TRBV20-1	TRBJ1-4	NA	NA	TGCAGTGCTACCGGGTACTCAAGTGACAGGACTAATGAAAAACTGTTTTTT	CSATGYSSDRTNEKLFF
TRBV20-1	TRBJ2-7	NA	few	TGCAGTGCTAGCAGAGGACTGGGGGAGCAGTACTTC	CSASRGLGEQYF
TRBV10-3	TRBJ1-2	NA	NA	TGTGCCATGGGTGGTGCACCCTCGGATGGCTACACCTTC	CAMGGAPSDGYTF
TRBV5-4	TRBJ1-1	NA	NA	TGTGCCACCCATGACTCTGGGGTTTACATGAACACTGAAGCTTTCTTT	CATHDSGVYMNTEAFF
TRBV5-1	TRBJ2-6	TRBD1	few	TGCGCCAGCAGCAAAGGGGACAGGGGGAACCCTGGGGCCAACGTCCTGACTTTC	CASSKGDRGNPGANVLTF
TRBV6-5	TRBJ1-2	NA	NA	TGTGCCAGCAGTTACTCGGGACGGGGGCATATCGGCTACACCTTC	CASSYSGRGHIGYTF
TRBV20-1	TRBJ2-7	NA	many	TGCAGTGCCTTGGGGACTCTCTCCTACGAGCAGTACTTC	CSALGTLSYEQYF
TRBV19	TRBJ1-2	NA	NA	TGTGCCAGTAGTACATCGACAAGGGGGGGCTACACCTTC	CASSTSTRGGYTF
TRBV6-5	TRBJ2-1	TRBD1	NA	TGTGCCAGCAGTTACGACAGGGGTGGCAATGAGCAGTTCTTC	CASSYDRGGNEQFF
TRBV3-1	TRBJ2-1	TRBD1	many	TGTGCCAGCAGCAAAAGGGGGCTTACCCGATACAATGAGCAGTTCTTC	CASSKRGLTRYNEQFF
TRBV20-1	TRBJ2-1	NA	many	TGCAGTGCTATTTCCCCTTCGGCGGCCCTGAGAGGGGATGAGCAGTTCTTC	CSAISPSAALRGDEQFF
TRBV29-1	TRBJ2-7	NA	NA	TGCAGCGTTGAAGGCCCAGGGGGGTCTTCCTACGAGCAGTACTTC	CSVEGPGGSSYEQYF
TRBV2	TRBJ2-7	NA	few	TGTGCCAGCAGGGTACAGGTTGGCGAGCAGTACTTC	CASRVQVGEQYF
TRBV6-5	TRBJ1-2	NA	few	TGTGCCAGCAGTTACGGGGGCAAGGGGAACTATGGCTACACCTTC	CASSYGGKGNYGYTF
TRBV5-1	TRBJ2-3	TRBD2	few	TGCGCCAGCAGCTTGAGATACGGGAGGGCCACAGATACGCAGTATTTT	CASSLRYGRATDTQYF
TRBV28	TRBJ2-3	NA	few	TGTGCCAGCAGTTCCGGGTCCTCTAGCACAGATACGCAGTATTTT	CASSSGSSSTDTQYF
TRBV11-2	TRBJ2-1	NA	few	TGTGCCAGCAGCCGGACTAGGGGGAGTGAGCAGTTCTTC	CASSRTRGSEQFF
TRBV5-1	TRBJ2-7	NA	many	TGCGCCAGCAGCCCCGGACGGAGAGCCGGGGAGCAGTACTTC	CASSPGRRAGEQYF
TRBV11-1	TRBJ1-1	TRBD1	NA	TGTGCCAGCAGCTTCGCCGACAGGGGGATCACTGAAGCTTTCTTT	CASSFADRGITEAFF
TRBV12-3/TRBV12-4	TRBJ2-1	TRBD2	NA	TGTGCCAGCAGCCGCCCGGGAGGGCACAGGAATGAGCAGTTCTTC	CASSRPGGHRNEQFF
TRBV29-1	TRBJ2-3	TRBD2	few	TGCAGCCTTGGACTAGCGGGAGGTGGAGGAACAGATACGCAGTATTTT	CSLGLAGGGGTDTQYF
TRBV6-5	TRBJ1-4	NA	few	TGTGCCAGCAGTTACTTGGGGTCAACTAATGAAAAACTGTTTTTT	CASSYLGSTNEKLFF
TRBV12-3/TRBV12-4	TRBJ1-1	NA	few	TGTGCCAGCAGTTTGTGGGGGGCGAGCGCTGAAGCTTTCTTT	CASSLWGASAEAFF
TRBV5-6	TRBJ2-3	NA	NA	TGTGCCAGCAGCCCCAGGCTCGGTGCTACGCAGTATTTT	CASSPRLGATQYF
TRBV28	TRBJ2-7	TRBD2	many	TGTGCCAGCAGTTTATCGGGACTAGCGAGATCCTACGAGCAGTACTTC	CASSLSGLARSYEQYF
TRBV20-1	TRBJ2-7	NA	NA	TGCAGTGCTAGATGGAAAGATCCCCGGACGGTTTACTACGAGCAGTACTTC	CSARWKDPRTVYYEQYF
TRBV28	TRBJ2-5	NA	few	TGTGCCAGCAGTAAAGGGACTCCGTACCAAGAGACCCAGTACTTC	CASSKGTPYQETQYF
TRBV28	TRBJ2-1	NA	NA	TGTGCCAGCAGTTTCCAATCTCGGGGGTCCACGACCTACAATGAGCAGTTCTTC	CASSFQSRGSTTYNEQFF
TRBV5-1	TRBJ2-3	NA	few	TGCGCCAGCAGCTTGGACTACACTTCCGAGGTGGAGGGCCCCACAGATACGCAGTATTTT	CASSLDYTSEVEGPTDTQYF
TRBV9	TRBJ1-1	NA	NA	TGTGCCAGCAGCGTAGACCGAGCGGGCACTGAAGCTTTCTTT	CASSVDRAGTEAFF
TRBV11-2	TRBJ1-4	NA	few	TGTGCCAGCAGTTTATCAACTAATGAAAAACTGTTTTTT	CASSLSTNEKLFF
TRBV12-3/TRBV12-4	TRBJ2-7	NA	NA	TGTGCCAGCAGTTTACGGCGGGTCGACTCCTACGAGCAGTACTTC	CASSLRRVDSYEQYF
TRBV4-3	TRBJ1-2	TRBD1	many	TGCGCCAGCAGCCAAGCCCTTGGACAGGAGAAGCTCTATGGCTACACCTTC	CASSQALGQEKLYGYTF
TRBV7-2	TRBJ1-1	NA	few	TGTGCCAGCAGCACGCTGACAGCCCCTGAAGCTTTCTTT	CASSTLTAPEAFF
TRBV25-1	TRBJ2-3	TRBD1	once	TGTGCCAGCAGTGGACAGGGACGTAATACGCAGTATTTT	CASSGQGRNTQYF
TRBV2	TRBJ2-7	TRBD2	few	TGTGCCAGCAGTGACTGGCTAGCGGGCGCCTACGAGCAGTACTTC	CASSDWLAGAYEQYF